The clone carrying this TCR beta chain was counted ten times or more. The antigen is unknown. These data are taken from a study of CD8 T cells in ankylosing spondylitis. The authors made TCR beta libraries by quantitative 5'-RACE with molecular barcodes. TCRdb analysed the 5' RACE reads with MiXCR anew, one entry per CDR3 protein. This sample carries a few hundred thousand distinct CDR3 sequences, 11% of them seen once, and the ten largest clones take more than 7%. This CDR3 is built from 15 residues. V gave up 3 bases and J gave up 0 bases; unmatched junction bases: 4. Study-wide results and limits: A motif of roughly eight highly homologous TCR beta variants was seen as apparently characteristic of ankylosing spondylitis blood. There were earlier reports of some motif variants in reactive arthritis synovial fluid and blood. From matched ankylosing spondylitis synovial fluid, disease-linked clones were reportedly recovered at significantly enriched levels.

The source material was blood, either unsorted or a sorted T cell fraction (not recorded which). The V call is TRBV12-3 or TRBV12-4, the J call TRBJ1-2, with TRBD1 matching over 7 bases. The clonotype originates from a female donor with ankylosing spondylitis or in good health (not recorded which). This CDR3 is CASSFNRGANYGYTF. CDR3 DNA sequence: TGTGCCAGCAGTTTTAACAGGGGCGCTAACTATGGCTACACCTTC.